Following are 25 T cell receptor beta chains from one sample sequenced in a study of T cell responses to AZD1222 COVID-19 vaccine. Method: immunoSEQ multiplex PCR; TCRdb's copy keeps in-frame clones and lacks some. The sample has some 150,000 clones, approximately 94% seen once. The sequencing used peripheral blood, collected on day 0 of AZD1222 vaccination. Receptors were obtained from an adult in good health.

This clone was seen once. The chain links TRBV11-2 to TRBJ1-2; 7 bases are a match to TRBD1. Per the germline V gene, CDR1 is SGHAT and CDR2 is FQNNGV. The V segment lost 4 bases and the J segment 4 bases; nucleotides outside the gene matches: 15. The CDR3 contains 17 residues. The CDR3 sequence is CASSSRGSGQALYGYTF. CDR3 bases: TGTGCCAGCAGCTCCCGGGGGTCCGGACAGGCCCTCTATGGCTACACCTTC.

This rearrangement joins TRBV5-5 to TRBJ2-1, with D perhaps TRBD2 (6 bases). The CDR3 runs to 18 residues. Trimming left V 5 bases short and J 5 bases short, with 26 bases between. Germline loops: CDR1 SGHKS, CDR2 YYEKEE (reference sequence). The CDR3 region is CASRLWTQPGLRNNEQFF. CDR3 DNA sequence: TGTGCCAGCAGGCTCTGGACCCAACCGGGACTTAGGAACAATGAGCAGTTCTTC.

The genes are TRBV24-1 and TRBJ2-5; 8 bases are a match to TRBD1. The CDR3 runs 15 residues. With V trimmed by 4 bases and J by 4 bases, 7 bases remained unmatched. CDR1 and CDR2 (germline): KGHDR, SFDVKD. CDR3 DNA sequence: TGTGCCACCAGTGACAACGGACAGGGAGGAGAGACCCAGTACTTC. As protein: CATSDNGQGGETQYF.

The chain combines TRBV7-9 with TRBJ1-4, with 7 bases aligning to TRBD1. CDR3 length: 16 residues. From germline, CDR1 is SEHNR and CDR2 FQNEAQ (reference sequence). V lost 5 bases to trimming and J lost 0 bases; unmatched junction nucleotides: 6. The CDR3 is CASSDRQGATNEKLFF. CDR3 in DNA: TGTGCCAGCAGCGATCGACAGGGAGCAACTAATGAAAAACTGTTTTTT.

The chain has TRBV27 and TRBJ1-1, with a possible D match to TRBD1 (6 bases). This CDR3 has 15 residues. Trimming cost V 4 bases and J 1 base, with 13 bases left between them. Per germline, CDR1 MNHEY and CDR2 SMNVEV (reference sequence). The CDR3 DNA sequence: TGTGCCAGCAGTTCCACAGGGTCCCCGAACACTGAAGCTTTCTTT. Translation gives CASSSTGSPNTEAFF.

There are a few counts of this clone. The CDR3 sequence: CTSSLFVGSVNTGELFF. CDR3 DNA: TGCACCAGCAGCCTCTTTGTCGGGAGTGTAAACACCGGGGAGCTGTTTTTT. The V gene is TRBV1, the J gene TRBJ2-2; the table gives TRBD2 as D, unverified against the DNA. TRBV1 counts as a pseudogene. The CDR3 runs 17 residues.

The J gene is TRBJ1-1, the V gene TRBV14; D is undetermined. V dropped 6 bases and J dropped 0 bases, with 8 bases sitting between them. CDR3 size: 13 residues. Germline V gene sequence: CDR1 SGHDN, CDR2 FVKESK. The CDR3 here is CASRPVMNTEAFF. The CDR3 DNA follows: TGTGCCAGCAGACCAGTGATGAACACTGAAGCTTTCTTT.

The CDR3 DNA reads as TGTGCCAGTAGTCTTACACCCAGTAGCACAGATACGCAGTATTTT. Translating it yields CASSLTPSSTDTQYF. The rearrangement links TRBV19 to TRBJ2-3, with unresolved D. This CDR3 is 15 amino acids long. V was pared by 5 bases and J by 0 bases, with 12 bases between. The germline V gene encodes CDR1 LNHDA and CDR2 SQIVND (reference sequence).

The chain employs TRBV30 and TRBJ1-2, with 9 bases matching TRBD1. The CDR3 totals 15 residues. Germline V lookup: CDR1 GTSNPN, CDR2 SVGIG (reference sequence). With V trimmed by 2 bases and J by 1 base, 5 bases remained unmatched. As DNA, the CDR3 is TGTGCCTGGAGTCCAAGGGGACAGGGTAACTATGGCTACACCTTC. Translation: CAWSPRGQGNYGYTF.

The gene calls are TRBV28 and TRBJ2-3; TRBD1 matches 12 bases. V shed 2 bases, J shed 7 bases, and the junction held 19 bases outside the gene matches. CDR3 length: 20 residues. The germline gives CDR1 MDHEN, CDR2 SYDVKM. The CDR3 is CASSLRFHSPGQGAANTQYF. CDR3 bases: TGTGCCAGCAGTTTACGATTCCATTCGCCGGGACAGGGGGCTGCTAATACGCAGTATTTT.

The chain recombines TRBV7-9 with TRBJ1-5; D unclear. The CDR3 has 13 residues. Germline V gene lookup returns CDR1 SEHNR and CDR2 FQNEAQ (reference sequence). V was cut by 2 bases and J by 6 bases, with 8 bases left in between. CDR3 sequence reads: CASSLSLGQPQHF. The CDR3 nucleotides read TGTGCCAGCAGCTTATCCTTGGGTCAGCCCCAGCATTTT.

V is TRBV4-1 and J is TRBJ2-3; 8 nucleotides line up with TRBD2. Germline V gene data show CDR1 as MGHRA and CDR2 as YSYEKL. This CDR3 has 16 residues. J was trimmed by 3 bases and V by 4 bases; bases with no gene match: 9. The CDR3 DNA sequence: TGCGCCAGCAGCCGCGACAGCGGGAGTAGGACAGATACGCAGTATTTT. Translating gives CASSRDSGSRTDTQYF.

The chain is built from TRBV3-1 (or the pseudogene TRBV3-2) and TRBJ2-2, with D perhaps TRBD1 (5 bases). There are 16 residues in the CDR3. Germline V CDR1 and CDR2: LGHDT, YNNKEL (reference sequence). With 2 bases removed from V and 0 bases from J, the gap between germline ends came to 10 bases. DNA of the CDR3: TGTGCCAGCAGCCAACCTCAGGGTACGAACACCGGGGAGCTGTTTTTT. This codes for CASSQPQGTNTGELFF.

This chain uses TRBV10-3 with TRBJ1-1, with D maybe TRBD1 (5 bases). V lost 3 bases and J lost 1, with 15 bases in between. The germline V gene has CDR1 ENHRY and CDR2 SYGVKD. The CDR3 sequence is 16 residues long. CDR3 DNA sequence: TGTGCCATCAGTGAAAATGGGGCAAATCGGAACACTGAAGCTTTCTTT. The encoded protein is CAISENGANRNTEAFF.

This sequence joins TRBV6-5 and TRBJ1-5; D is ambiguous. This CDR3 is built from 15 residues. Trimming removed 5 bases from V and 2 bases from J, with 13 bases in between. The germline gives CDR1 MNHEY, CDR2 SVGAGI. CDR3 amino acids: CASSPVGVGNQPQHF. The CDR3 nucleotides are TGTGCCAGCAGTCCCGTCGGGGTTGGCAATCAGCCCCAGCATTTT.

The chain recombines TRBV5-1 with TRBJ2-7, with TRBD1 matching 9 bases. The CDR3 length is 15 residues. J was trimmed by 5 bases and V by 0 bases; bases with no gene match: 6. Germline V lookup: CDR1 SGHRS, CDR2 YFSETQ. CDR3 bases: TGCGCCAGCAGCTTGGAGGGGACAGGGTGGAACGAGCAGTACGTC. This sequence encodes CASSLEGTGWNEQYV.

This rearrangement joins TRBV3-1 (or the pseudogene TRBV3-2) to TRBJ1-2; TRBD1 might be the D (5 bases). The V gene lost 1 base and the J gene lost 8 bases, with 14 bases spanning the gap. Germline V gene sequence: CDR1 LGHDT, CDR2 YNNKEL (reference sequence). This CDR3 region has 14 residues. DNA of the CDR3: TGTGCCAGCAGCCAAGGGGGGGTCATGGGCGGCTACACCTTC. Translation gives CASSQGGVMGGYTF.

This clone came up a few times. The chain has TRBV19 and TRBJ1-1, with a possible D match to TRBD1 (5 bases). The ends were cut back, 2 bases at V and 0 bases at J, with 13 bases in the middle. The CDR3 runs 16 residues. The germline gives CDR1 LNHDA, CDR2 SQIVND (reference sequence). CDR3 protein: CASSIYGGTMNTEAFF. CDR3 in DNA: TGTGCCAGTAGTATATACGGGGGAACCATGAACACTGAAGCTTTCTTT. The full variable domain, completed using reference TRBV19 and TRBJ1-1, is DGGITQSPKYLFRKEGQNVTLSCEQNLNHDAMYWYRQDPGQGLRLIYYSQIVNDFQKGDIAEGYSVSREKKESFPLTVTSAQKNPTAFYLCASSIYGGTMNTEAFFGQGTRLTVV.

The chain carries TRBV19 and TRBJ1-4; no reliable D call. The CDR3 extends over 14 amino acids. Germline loops: CDR1 LNHDA, CDR2 SQIVND (reference sequence). V was trimmed by 6 bases and J by 7 bases, leaving 15 bases between them. The CDR3 DNA reads TGTGCCAGTAGGAGGGATTACGAGGGTGAAAAACTGTTTTTT. Its protein product is CASRRDYEGEKLFF.

The rearrangement uses TRBV3-1 (or the pseudogene TRBV3-2) and TRBJ1-5; 7 positions agree with TRBD1. This CDR3 contains 13 residues. V trimming: 4 bases; J trimming: 9 bases; junction bases outside the gene matches: 6. The germline gives CDR1 LGHDT, CDR2 YNNKEL (reference sequence). The CDR3 coding sequence is TGTGCCAGCAGCCGACAGGGTAATGCGCCCCAGCATTTT. Encoded protein: CASSRQGNAPQHF.

The rearrangement joins TRBV6-6 to TRBJ2-7, with D uncertain. CDR3 size: 11 residues. CDR1 and CDR2 (germline): MNHNY, SVGAGI (reference sequence). V was shortened by 7 bases and J by 5 bases, with 9 bases between the two germline ends. This chain's CDR3 is CASTHGDEQYV. CDR3 sequence (DNA): TGTGCCAGCACCCATGGGGACGAGCAGTACGTC.

The rearrangement uses TRBV6-5 and TRBJ2-1, with 11 bases fitting TRBD2. The germline gives CDR1 MNHEY, CDR2 SVGAGI. This CDR3 has 15 residues. V shed 6 bases, J shed 7 bases, and the junction held 8 bases outside the gene matches. CDR3 region: CASSALAGGRNEQFF. CDR3 nucleotide sequence: TGTGCCAGCAGCGCCCTAGCGGGAGGTAGAAATGAGCAGTTCTTC.

This chain links TRBV7-8 with TRBJ1-3; D is ambiguous. The germline V and J ends were trimmed by 1 base and 4 bases, with 11 bases remaining between them. Germline values: CDR1 SGHVS, CDR2 FQNEAQ. The CDR3 loop spans 15 amino acids. The CDR3, as DNA: TGTGCCAGCAGCTTAGATCTTCTCCAAGGAAACACCATATATTTT. It translates to CASSLDLLQGNTIYF.

The chain links TRBV28 to TRBJ1-5, with 7 bases matching TRBD1. The CDR3 loop spans 16 amino acids. Losses at the gene ends were 1 base for V and 2 bases for J; bases not matched to a gene: 5. Per germline, CDR1 MDHEN and CDR2 SYDVKM. Written as DNA, the CDR3 is TGTGCCAGCAGTTTATTCAGAGGGGGCGGCAATCAGCCCCAGCATTTT. This encodes CASSLFRGGGNQPQHF.

The chain has TRBV18 and TRBJ1-3; D gene unclear. The germline V gene has CDR1 KGHSH and CDR2 LQKENI. The germline V and J ends were trimmed by 3 bases and 0 bases, with 12 bases remaining between them. The CDR3 covers 16 residues. The chain's CDR3 is CASSPQLESSGNTIYF. The CDR3 DNA sequence: TGTGCCAGCTCACCCCAATTGGAGAGCTCTGGAAACACCATATATTTT.